This note documents a single T cell receptor beta chain sequence. This entry belongs to a study of blood T cell repertoires in COVID-19. Study as a whole: Donors in the United States, Italy and Spain gave samples during acute or convalescent COVID-19. In each case, the material was cDNA or gDNA derived from T cells, B-cell-depleted T cells, or PBMCs.

Authors' data handling: Counts of nucleated cells, estimated from reference gene primer amplification, were obtained. TCRdb keeps only in-frame clones here, not all; method: immunoSEQ multiplex PCR. D and trimming come from the DNA, and the V and J calls and clone size come from that table. The sample lists 250,000 or so clones, 84% occurring once. The receptor's source is a woman aged 40 to 49 who had recovered from COVID-19. Source material: peripheral blood.

The CDR3 DNA sequence: TGTGCCAGTTTACTAGCGGGGGGGATGGATACGCAGTATTTT. Translated, it gives CASLLAGGMDTQYF. The chain employs TRBV7-9 and TRBJ2-3, with TRBD2 matching over 13 bases. Germline V gene lookup returns CDR1 SEHNR and CDR2 FQNEAQ (reference sequence). The CDR3 covers 14 residues. J gave up 6 bases and V 9 bases, and 6 bases lay outside the gene matches.